This T cell receptor (beta chain) was recovered during a study of T-cell memory formation after mild COVID-19. Points from the study as a whole: Prior to infection, memory already included some responding clones, suggesting cross-reactive memory joined.

The V end was cut by 1 base, the J end by 4 bases, with 15 bases between. Germline V gene data show CDR1 as MNHEY and CDR2 as SMNVEV (reference sequence). The CDR3 length is 16 residues. This clonotype turned up a few times. The antigen is not known. TCRdb reanalysed the 5' RACE reads using MiXCR and keeps one entry per CDR3 protein. The repertoire consists of about 260,000 distinct CDR3 sequences, with 15% to 20% occurring once and the leading ten covering roughly 20%. The sequence was obtained from a man in his late teens or twenties who had mild COVID-19 (a few samples of this study predate the infection). Cell type and time point are not known. The chain combines TRBV27 with TRBJ2-3; D could derive from TRBD1 or TRBD2 (7 bases each). The sequenced sample was PBMCs or a T cell subset sorted from them (not recorded which). The CDR3 DNA reads as TGTGCCAGCAGTTTATTCAGGGGGGGGCCGGCAGATACGCAGTATTTT. Translation: CASSLFRGGPADTQYF.